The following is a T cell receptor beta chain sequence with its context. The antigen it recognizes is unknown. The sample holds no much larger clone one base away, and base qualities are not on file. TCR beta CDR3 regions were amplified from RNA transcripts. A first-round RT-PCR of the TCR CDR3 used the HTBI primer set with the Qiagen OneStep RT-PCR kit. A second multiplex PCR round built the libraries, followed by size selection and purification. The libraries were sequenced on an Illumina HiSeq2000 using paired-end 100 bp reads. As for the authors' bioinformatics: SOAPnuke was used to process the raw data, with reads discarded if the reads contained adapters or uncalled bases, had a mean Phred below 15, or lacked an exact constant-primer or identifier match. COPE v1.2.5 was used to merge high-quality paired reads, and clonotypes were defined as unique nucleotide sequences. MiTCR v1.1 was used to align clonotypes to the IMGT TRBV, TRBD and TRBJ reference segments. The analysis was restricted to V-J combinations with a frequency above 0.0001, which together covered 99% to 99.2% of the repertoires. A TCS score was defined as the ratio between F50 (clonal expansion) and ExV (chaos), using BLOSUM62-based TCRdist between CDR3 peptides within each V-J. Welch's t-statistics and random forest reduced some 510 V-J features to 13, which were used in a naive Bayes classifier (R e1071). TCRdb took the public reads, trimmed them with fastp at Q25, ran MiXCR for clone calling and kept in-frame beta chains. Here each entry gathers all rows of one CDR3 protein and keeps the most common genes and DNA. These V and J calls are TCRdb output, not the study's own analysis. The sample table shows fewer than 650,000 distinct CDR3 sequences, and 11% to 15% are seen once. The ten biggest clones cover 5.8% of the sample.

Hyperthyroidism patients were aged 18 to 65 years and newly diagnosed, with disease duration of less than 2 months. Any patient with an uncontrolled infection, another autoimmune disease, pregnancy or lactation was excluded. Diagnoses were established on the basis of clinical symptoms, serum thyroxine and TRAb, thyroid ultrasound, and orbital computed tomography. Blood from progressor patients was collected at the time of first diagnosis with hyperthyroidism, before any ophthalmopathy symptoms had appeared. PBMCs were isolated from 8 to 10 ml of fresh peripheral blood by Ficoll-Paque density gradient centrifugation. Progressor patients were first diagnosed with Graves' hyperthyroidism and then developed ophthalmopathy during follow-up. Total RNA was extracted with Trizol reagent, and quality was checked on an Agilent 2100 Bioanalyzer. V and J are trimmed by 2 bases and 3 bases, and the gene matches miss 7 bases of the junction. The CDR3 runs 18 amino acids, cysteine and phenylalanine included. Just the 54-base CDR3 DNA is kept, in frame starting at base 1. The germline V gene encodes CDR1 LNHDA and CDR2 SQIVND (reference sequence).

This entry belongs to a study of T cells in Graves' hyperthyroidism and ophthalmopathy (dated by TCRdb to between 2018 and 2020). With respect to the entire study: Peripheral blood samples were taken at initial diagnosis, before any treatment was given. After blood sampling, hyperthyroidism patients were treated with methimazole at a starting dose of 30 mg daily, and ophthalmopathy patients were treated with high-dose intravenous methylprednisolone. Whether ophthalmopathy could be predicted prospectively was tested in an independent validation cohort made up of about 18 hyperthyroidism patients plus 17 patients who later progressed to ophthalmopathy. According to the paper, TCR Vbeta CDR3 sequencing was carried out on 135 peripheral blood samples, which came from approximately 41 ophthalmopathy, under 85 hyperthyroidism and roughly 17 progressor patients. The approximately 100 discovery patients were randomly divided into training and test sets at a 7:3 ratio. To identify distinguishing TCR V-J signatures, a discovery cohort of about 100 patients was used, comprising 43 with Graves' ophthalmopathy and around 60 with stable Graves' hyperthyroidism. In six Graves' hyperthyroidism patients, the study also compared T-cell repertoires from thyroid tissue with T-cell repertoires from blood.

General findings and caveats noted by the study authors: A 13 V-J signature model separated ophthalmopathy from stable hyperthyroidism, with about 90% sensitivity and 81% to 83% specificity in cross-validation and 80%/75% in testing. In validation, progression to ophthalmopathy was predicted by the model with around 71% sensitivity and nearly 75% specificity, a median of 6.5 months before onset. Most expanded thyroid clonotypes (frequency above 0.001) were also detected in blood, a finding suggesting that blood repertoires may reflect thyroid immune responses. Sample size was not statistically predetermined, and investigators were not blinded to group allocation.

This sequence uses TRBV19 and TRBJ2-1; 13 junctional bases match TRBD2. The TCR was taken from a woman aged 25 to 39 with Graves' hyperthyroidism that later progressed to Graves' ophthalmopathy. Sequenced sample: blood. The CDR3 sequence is CASSIRRTSGSVYNEQFF. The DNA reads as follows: TGTGCCAGTAGTATACGTCGGACTAGCGGGAGTGTCTACAATGAGCAGTTCTTC.